This T cell receptor (beta chain) was profiled in a study of identical twins. Study-level points and caveats: Low generation-probability sequences were in excess among twin-shared out-of-frame alpha sequences. Models underestimated out-of-frame TCR alpha sharing in monozygotic twins.

Via MiXCR, TCRdb re-called the 5' RACE reads, giving one row per CDR3 protein. The sample shows roughly 630,000 distinct CDR3 sequences, about 7.1% of them seen only once. CDR3 size: 16 residues. Deletions cut 6 bases from V and 4 bases from J, with 21 bases between. Germline V lookup: CDR1 ENHRY, CDR2 SYGVKD. There are a few counts of this clonotype. Its antigen is currently unknown. The sample was also reused in another study, on yellow fever vaccine responses in identical twins.

The rearrangement uses TRBV10-3 and TRBJ1-2; D perhaps matches TRBD1 (6 bases). Source material: PBMCs. The TCR originated in a woman younger than 35 in good health. CDR3 protein: CAISLEGGAGVYGYTF. CDR3 coding DNA: TGTGCCATCAGCCTCGAGGGGGGGGCAGGGGTCTATGGCTACACCTTC.